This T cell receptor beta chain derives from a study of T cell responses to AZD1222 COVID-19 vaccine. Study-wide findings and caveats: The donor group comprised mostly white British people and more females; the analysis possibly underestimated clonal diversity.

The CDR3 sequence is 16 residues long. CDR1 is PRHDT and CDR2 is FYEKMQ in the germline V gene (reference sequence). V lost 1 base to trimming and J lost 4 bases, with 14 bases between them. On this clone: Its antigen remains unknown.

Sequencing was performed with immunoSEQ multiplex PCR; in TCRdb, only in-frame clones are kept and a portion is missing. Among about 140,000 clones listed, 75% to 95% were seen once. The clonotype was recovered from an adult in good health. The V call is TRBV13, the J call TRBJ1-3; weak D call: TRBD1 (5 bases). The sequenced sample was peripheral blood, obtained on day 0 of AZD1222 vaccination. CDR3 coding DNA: TGTGCCAGCAGCTTAGAAGGCAGGGCGGGCGGAAACACCATATATTTT. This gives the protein CASSLEGRAGGNTIYF. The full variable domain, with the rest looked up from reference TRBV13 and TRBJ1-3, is AAGVIQSPRHLIKEKRETATLKCYPIPRHDTVYWYQQGPGQDPQFLISFYEKMQSDKGSIPDRFSAQQFSDYHSELNMSSLELGDSALYFCASSLEGRAGGNTIYFGEGSWLTVV.